Each of the 8 T cell receptor beta chains below was sequenced from the same sample in a study of blood T cell repertoires in COVID-19. Clones were sequenced by immunoSEQ multiplex PCR, and TCRdb holds only the in-frame ones, with some missing. The data show around 500,000 clones, 75% to 90% seen once. Sequences were obtained from PBMCs or T cells enriched from blood (not recorded which). The receptors were sampled from a woman aged 60 to 75 who had recovered from COVID-19.

The genes are TRBV4-2 and TRBJ2-2; no clear D. The germline gives CDR1 LGHNA, CDR2 YNFKEQ. Trimming cost V 1 base and J 6 bases, with 18 bases left between them. This CDR3 contains 17 residues. The DNA for the CDR3 is TGTGCCAGCAGCCAAGGACCTCTCCATGGAGCCGCCGGGGAGCTGTTTTTT. As protein: CASSQGPLHGAAGELFF.

V is TRBV5-1 and J is TRBJ1-3; possibly TRBD1 for D (6 bases). In germline, CDR1 is SGHRS, CDR2 YFSETQ. Trimming took off 7 bases at V and 0 bases at J, with 11 bases between the two ends. The CDR3 has 14 residues. The CDR3 DNA reads as TGCGCCAGCGGTACAGGGATCTCTGGAAACACCATATATTTT. Protein: CASGTGISGNTIYF.

The gene calls are TRBV19 and TRBJ1-4; D not resolved. V was clipped by 2 bases and J by 6 bases, with 13 bases between them. Germline CDR1 LNHDA, CDR2 SQIVND (reference sequence). This CDR3 is built from 15 residues. CDR3 amino acids: CASSILSIADEKLFF. In DNA form, the CDR3 reads TGTGCCAGTAGTATATTATCTATCGCGGATGAAAAACTGTTTTTT.

V is TRBV29-1 and J is TRBJ1-3; D ambiguous. This CDR3 region has 15 residues. Germline V lookup: CDR1 SQVTM, CDR2 ANQGSEA. Trimming cost V 3 bases and J 0 bases, with 12 bases left between them. The CDR3 sequence is CSVDGVEGSGNTIYF. CDR3 nucleotides: TGCAGCGTTGACGGTGTCGAGGGCTCTGGAAACACCATATATTTT.

In its sample, this clone was seen a few times. V and J are TRBV7-2 and TRBJ2-2; 7 bases fit TRBD2. Unmatched junction bases numbered 7, after V lost 5 bases and J lost 7 bases. The CDR3 is made up of 14 amino acids. Germline CDR1 reads SGHTA; CDR2 reads FQGNSA. The CDR3 region is CASSPVGEGGELFF. Here the CDR3 DNA reads TGTGCCAGCAGCCCGGTAGGGGAGGGCGGGGAGCTGTTTTTT.

The chain has TRBV7-2 and TRBJ2-7, with TRBD2 matching 8 bases. Per germline, CDR1 SGHTA and CDR2 FQGNSA. V dropped 6 bases and J dropped 2; count of bases not matched to a gene: 9. The CDR3 extends over 15 amino acids. CDR3 nucleotides: TGTGCCAGCAGTCCCCGGCGGGGGGCAACCTACGAGCAGTACTTC. It specifies CASSPRRGATYEQYF.

Remarks on this clone: Other DNA sequences within the sample encode an identical CDR3. V and J are TRBV30 and TRBJ1-6, with D possibly TRBD1 on 6 matching bases. This CDR3 spans 13 amino acids. The V end was cut by 0 bases, the J end by 7 bases, with 7 bases between. Germline lookup yields CDR1 GTSNPN and CDR2 SVGIG (reference sequence). CDR3 residues: CAWSVTGNSPLHF. The CDR3 DNA follows: TGTGCCTGGAGTGTGACAGGCAATTCACCCCTCCACTTT.

Only one count was recorded for this clone. The rearrangement links TRBV5-1 to TRBJ1-1, with TRBD1 matching 8 bases. The CDR3 sequence is 16 residues long. The germline CDR1 and CDR2 sequences are SGHRS and YFSETQ. V gave up 0 bases and J gave up 10 bases; unmatched junction bases: 14. The CDR3 is CASSLVQGAQLGRAFF. CDR3 bases: TGCGCCAGCAGCTTGGTGCAGGGGGCGCAATTAGGACGAGCTTTCTTT. Drawing the rest from reference TRBV5-1 and TRBJ1-1, the complete variable domain is KAGVTQTPRYLIKTRGQQVTLSCSPISGHRSVSWYQQTPGQGLQFLFEYFSETQRNKGNFPGRFSGRQFSNSRSEMNVSTLELGDSALYLCASSLVQGAQLGRAFFGQGTRLTVV.